The T cell receptor beta chain described here comes from a study of neurological immune-mediated disorders. In regard to this clonotype: The target antigen is unknown. Relative to the germline gene, one junction end is altered; a read error may explain this.

Regarding the study as a whole: Subjects shared no identical expanded-clone CDR3 amino acid sequences, suggesting private TCR-beta repertoires in all groups. HTLV-1-associated myelopathy led in TCR clonal expansion, while multiple sclerosis ranked lowest, below healthy controls.

Via MiXCR, TCRdb re-called the 5' RACE reads, giving one row per CDR3 protein. Here the sample spans 55,000 to 70,000 distinct CDR3 sequences, more than 9.5% being singletons. The CDR3 spans 14 residues. In germline, CDR1 is MNHEY, CDR2 SVGAGI. Healthy control participants comprised blood bank volunteers in Maryland, USA. The starting material, 2 million PBMCs stored at -80 C, gave rise to the unsorted libraries. The sequenced material came from PBMCs. This TCR was sampled from a man in his fifties or sixties in good health. V and J are TRBV6-5 and TRBJ1-5; 8 nucleotides align to TRBD1. CDR3 nucleotide sequence: TGTGCCAGCAGTCTCAGGGGGCCGTGTCAGCCGCAGCATTTT. It encodes CASSLRGPCQPQHF.